A single sample gave rise to the 28 T cell receptor beta chains below, sequenced in a study of T-cell reconstitution after alpha-beta-depleted transplantation in children. Library preparation (for TCRbeta) was performed with unique molecular identifiers. Via MiXCR, TCRdb re-called the PCR reads, giving one row per CDR3 protein. The sample has roughly 350,000 distinct CDR3 sequences; over 9% are singletons. Source: PBMCs from the stem cell graft donor, taken from the stem cell graft. The source is a human donor who donated a stem cell graft to a child with acute lymphoblastic leukemia.

This clonotype has ten or more counts. The chain links TRBV12-3 or TRBV12-4 to TRBJ2-2; 11 bases match TRBD2. The V and J ends lost 10 bases and 8 bases, in that order; junction bases with no gene match: 9. The CDR3 is 14 residues long. The CDR3 here is CATAPGLAEGELFF. The CDR3 bases are TGTGCCACCGCCCCGGGACTAGCGGAAGGGGAGCTGTTTTTT.

This clonotype was found a few times. This chain joins TRBV27 and TRBJ2-1, with 8 positions matching TRBD2. The CDR3 sequence is 13 residues long. Germline V gives CDR1 MNHEY, CDR2 SMNVEV (reference sequence). The J segment lost 15 bases and the V segment lost 8 bases, leaving 15 bases of the junction unmatched. CDR3 sequence (DNA): TGTGCCAGCCAGGAGTGGAGCGGGAGTCCCAGGTTCTTC. Its translation: CASQEWSGSPRFF.

This clonotype has ten or more counts. The chain joins TRBV4-1 to TRBJ2-2; D possibly corresponds to TRBD2 (6 bases). Deletions cut 3 bases from V and 4 bases from J, with 15 bases between. The germline gives CDR1 MGHRA, CDR2 YSYEKL. This CDR3 comprises 16 residues. The CDR3 here is CASSQAEGPGTGELFF. CDR3 coding DNA: TGCGCCAGCAGCCAGGCGGAGGGCCCAGGCACCGGGGAGCTGTTTTTT.

The chain combines TRBV7-2 with TRBJ2-7, with 10 nucleotides matching TRBD1. Germline assignment: CDR1 SGHTA and CDR2 FQGNSA. The V segment lost 5 bases and the J segment 0 bases; nucleotides outside the gene matches: 7. This CDR3 is 16 amino acids long. The CDR3 DNA reads as TGTGCCAGCAGCCGCGGGACAGGGGATGGCTCCTACGAGCAGTACTTC. Protein product: CASSRGTGDGSYEQYF.

V is TRBV7-8 and J is TRBJ2-1; TRBD2 matches 9 bases. The CDR3 contains 16 residues. V was clipped by 6 bases and J by 2 bases; unmatched bases: 8. Germline V gene data show CDR1 as SGHVS and CDR2 as FQNEAQ. CDR3 in amino acids: CASSKPGLAAYNEQFF. CDR3 nucleotides: TGTGCCAGCAGTAAACCGGGACTAGCTGCCTACAATGAGCAGTTCTTC.

This clonotype was observed a handful of times. This chain joins TRBV3-1 and TRBJ2-7; 9 bases are shared with TRBD1. This CDR3 comprises 15 residues. The trim removed 5 bases at V and 5 bases at J, leaving 10 bases unmatched. Per germline, CDR1 LGHDT and CDR2 YNNKEL (reference sequence). The CDR3 spells CASSGRDRALHEQYF. The CDR3 bases are TGTGCCAGCAGCGGCCGGGACAGGGCTTTGCACGAGCAGTACTTC.

J is TRBJ2-4 and V is TRBV29-1, with TRBD1 identical over 7 bases. This CDR3 comprises 12 residues. V lost 6 bases to trimming and J lost 12 bases; unmatched junction nucleotides: 11. Germline V gives CDR1 SQVTM, CDR2 ANQGSEA. CDR3 DNA: TGCAGCGTACAATTCCAGGGGGACAGTCAGTACTTC. It is translated as CSVQFQGDSQYF.

The chain combines TRBV7-9 with TRBJ2-7, with 10 bases matching TRBD1. In germline, CDR1 is SEHNR, CDR2 FQNEAQ (reference sequence). The CDR3 length is 13 residues. The ends lost 10 bases at V and 4 bases at J; junction bases unmatched: 7. The CDR3 DNA follows: TGTGCCACCGCGGGGACAGGGGAGTACGAGCAGTACTTC. Its translation: CATAGTGEYEQYF.

V gene TRBV7-2 combines with J gene TRBJ1-5, with D unresolved. The germline V gene encodes CDR1 SGHTA and CDR2 FQGNSA. V lost 1 base to trimming and J lost 5 bases, with 6 bases between them. This CDR3 is built from 13 residues. The CDR3 bases are TGTGCCAGCAGCTTAGAGTGGGATCAGCCCCAGCATTTT. Translation: CASSLEWDQPQHF.

The V gene is TRBV6-1, the J gene TRBJ2-6; D is possibly TRBD2 (6 bases). CDR3 length: 14 amino acids. Trimming cost V 8 bases and J 1 base, with 9 bases left between them. Germline CDR1 is MNHNS and CDR2 is SASEGT. CDR3 sequence (DNA): TGTGCCAGCGGGAGGAGTTCTGGGGCCAACGTCCTGACTTTC. Encoded protein: CASGRSSGANVLTF.

The V call is TRBV28, the J call TRBJ1-1, with 7 nucleotides matching TRBD1. In germline, CDR1 is MDHEN, CDR2 SYDVKM. The J segment lost 0 bases and the V segment lost 3 bases, leaving 1 base of the junction unmatched. This CDR3 is 14 amino acids long. The CDR3 bases are TGTGCCAGCAGTTTTGACAGGGTGAACACTGAAGCTTTCTTT. Its protein is CASSFDRVNTEAFF.

This clonotype was counted only a few times. The rearrangement joins TRBV5-1 to TRBJ2-1, with 8 positions matching TRBD1. Looked up from germline, CDR1 is SGHRS and CDR2 is YFSETQ. The CDR3 has 14 amino acids. Trimming took 7 bases from V and 6 from J; bases not matched to a gene: 9. CDR3 in amino acids: CASDSGQGFNEQFF. CDR3 bases: TGCGCCAGCGATTCCGGACAGGGTTTCAATGAGCAGTTCTTC.

There are a few counts of this clonotype. The chain uses TRBV7-2 and TRBJ2-4; D gene unclear. Deletions cut 1 base from V and 8 bases from J, with 12 bases between. CDR3 length: 14 amino acids. The V gene's germline CDR1 is SGHTA and CDR2 FQGNSA. The CDR3 loop is CASSLEARRHIQYF. CDR3 coding DNA: TGTGCCAGCAGCTTAGAGGCAAGGCGCCACATTCAGTACTTC.

This clonotype was detected ten times or more. The V call is TRBV12-3 or TRBV12-4, the J call TRBJ2-1; unclear D gene. The CDR3 spans 14 residues. V dropped 6 bases and J dropped 0 bases, with 9 bases sitting between them. CDR3: CASSHPSSYNEQFF. The CDR3 region has the DNA TGTGCCAGCAGCCACCCTAGCTCCTACAATGAGCAGTTCTTC.

The V gene is TRBV29-1, the J gene TRBJ2-1; no clear D gene. The germline CDR1 and CDR2 sequences are SQVTM and ANQGSEA. This CDR3 comprises 17 residues. Trimming took off 3 bases at V and 0 bases at J, with 18 bases between the two ends. The CDR3 DNA is TGCAGCGTTGAGGGCATCATCGACGTACCCTCCTACAATGAGCAGTTCTTC. Translation gives CSVEGIIDVPSYNEQFF.

This chain uses TRBV7-2 with TRBJ2-1, with 7 positions matching TRBD2. The CDR3 runs to 14 residues. V was clipped by 3 bases and J by 7 bases; unmatched bases: 6. Looked up from germline, CDR1 is SGHTA and CDR2 is FQGNSA. CDR3 sequence: CASSFGAGRNEQFF. The CDR3 DNA reads as TGTGCCAGCAGCTTTGGAGCCGGGAGGAATGAGCAGTTCTTC.

This clonotype was observed many times. The chain couples TRBV29-1 to TRBJ2-5; the match to TRBD2 covers 10 bases. Germline CDR1 is SQVTM and CDR2 is ANQGSEA. The CDR3 spans 12 residues. V shed 7 bases and J 4 bases; nucleotides not matched to a gene: 3. CDR3 bases: TGCAGCGCTAGACTAGCGGGAGAGACCCAGTACTTC. It is translated as CSARLAGETQYF.

The rearrangement uses TRBV6-5 and TRBJ1-1; TRBD1 matches 8 bases. V lost 2 bases to trimming and J lost 3 bases; unmatched junction nucleotides: 11. Per the germline V gene, CDR1 is MNHEY and CDR2 is SVGAGI. CDR3 length equals 17 residues. CDR3 nucleotide sequence: TGTGCCAGCAGTTACGCCTCATACCAGGGGGCGGACACTGAAGCTTTCTTT. This sequence encodes CASSYASYQGADTEAFF.

This clonotype was detected a few times. V and J are TRBV30 and TRBJ1-5; D remains ambiguous. Trimming took off 4 bases at V and 3 bases at J, with 10 bases between the two ends. This CDR3 is 13 amino acids long. Per germline, CDR1 GTSNPN and CDR2 SVGIG (reference sequence). Written as DNA, the CDR3 is TGTGCCTGGAATACTGGGGTCAATCAGCCCCAGCATTTT. As protein: CAWNTGVNQPQHF.

The table lists this clonotype with many counts. V usage is TRBV6-6 and J usage is TRBJ2-1; TRBD2 matches at 7 bases. The CDR3 runs to 13 residues. Trimming removed 8 bases from V and 2 bases from J; junction bases left unmatched: 3. Per the germline V gene, CDR1 is MNHNY and CDR2 is SVGAGI (reference sequence). Here the CDR3 DNA reads TGTGCCAGCGCCGGGACTACCTACAATGAGCAGTTCTTC. Its protein is CASAGTTYNEQFF.

This chain connects TRBV3-1 to TRBJ2-7; 10 positions agree with TRBD2. V gave up 1 base and J gave up 6 bases; unmatched junction bases: 9. Looked up from germline, CDR1 is LGHDT and CDR2 is YNNKEL (reference sequence). This CDR3 is built from 16 residues. The CDR3 region is CASSQALAGIGGEQYF. The CDR3 region has the DNA TGTGCCAGCAGCCAAGCACTAGCGGGAATTGGCGGCGAGCAGTACTTC.

This clonotype has only a few counts. V is TRBV7-9 and J is TRBJ2-1; 10 nucleotides align to TRBD1. Germline loops: CDR1 SEHNR, CDR2 FQNEAQ (reference sequence). J was trimmed by 8 bases and V by 0 bases; bases with no gene match: 1. There are 14 residues in the CDR3. The CDR3 protein is CASSLAGQGYEQFF. The DNA of the CDR3 is TGTGCCAGCAGCTTAGCGGGACAGGGGTATGAGCAGTTCTTC. The complete variable domain, with remaining parts taken from reference TRBV7-9 and TRBJ2-1, reads DTGVSQNPRHKITKRGQNVTFRCDPISEHNRLYWYRQTLGQGPEFLTYFQNEAQLEKSRLLSDRFSAERPKGSFSTLEIQRTEQGDSAMYLCASSLAGQGYEQFFGPGTRLTVL.

This clonotype was picked up many times. The chain carries TRBV4-3 and TRBJ1-1; no clear D gene. V lost 4 bases, J lost 9 bases, and 15 bases lay in between. Germline CDR1 reads LGHNA; CDR2 reads YSLEER. The CDR3 totals 13 residues. The CDR3: CASSPTGGSKAFF. CDR3 DNA: TGCGCCAGCAGCCCTACGGGCGGGTCGAAAGCTTTCTTT.

The chain links TRBV7-3 to TRBJ2-3, with D unclear. The CDR3 is made up of 16 amino acids. CDR1 and CDR2 from the germline V gene are SGHTA and FQGTGA. Trimming stripped 3 bases from V and 0 bases from J, with 13 bases between. CDR3 protein: CASSLLGSSSTDTQYF. The DNA of the CDR3 is TGTGCCAGCAGCTTGCTGGGGTCCTCTAGCACAGATACGCAGTATTTT. Based on the CDR3 plus reference TRBV7-3 and TRBJ2-3, the full variable domain is GAGVSQTPSNKVTEKGKYVELRCDPISGHTALYWYRQSLGQGPEFLIYFQGTGAADDSGLPNDRFFAVRPEGSVSTLKIQRTERGDSAVYLCASSLLGSSSTDTQYFGPGTRLTVL.

The chain employs TRBV19 and TRBJ1-6; D is uncertain. The germline V and J ends were trimmed by 6 bases and 8 bases, with 11 bases remaining between them. Germline assignment: CDR1 LNHDA and CDR2 SQIVND (reference sequence). The CDR3 runs 13 residues. For the CDR3, the DNA is TGTGCCAGTAGCCAGGCCCGGGATTCACCCCTCCACTTT. Translated: CASSQARDSPLHF.

The chain is built from TRBV7-2 and TRBJ2-1, with 9 positions matching TRBD2. This CDR3 is built from 14 residues. The V gene end was trimmed by 5 bases and the J gene end by 6 bases; junction bases not matched to a gene: 5. From germline, CDR1 is SGHTA and CDR2 FQGNSA. The chain's CDR3 is CASSTRTSANEQFF. The CDR3 bases are TGTGCCAGCAGCACAAGGACTAGCGCCAATGAGCAGTTCTTC.

The chain recombines TRBV12-3 or TRBV12-4 with TRBJ1-1; 7 bases map to TRBD1. With 6 bases clipped from V and 3 bases from J, the junction kept 13 bases outside the gene matches. The CDR3 loop spans 16 amino acids. CDR3 nucleotides: TGTGCCAGCAGCCCCCCCTGGGACAGATTGGACACTGAAGCTTTCTTT. Amino acid sequence: CASSPPWDRLDTEAFF.

The rearrangement links TRBV29-1 to TRBJ2-1; D perhaps matches TRBD2 (6 bases). CDR3 size: 16 residues. Trimming removed 3 bases from V and 0 bases from J, with 15 bases in between. Germline V gives CDR1 SQVTM, CDR2 ANQGSEA. The DNA for the CDR3 is TGCAGCGTTGACGGCCTAGCGACCCTCTCCTACAATGAGCAGTTCTTC. Translated, it gives CSVDGLATLSYNEQFF.